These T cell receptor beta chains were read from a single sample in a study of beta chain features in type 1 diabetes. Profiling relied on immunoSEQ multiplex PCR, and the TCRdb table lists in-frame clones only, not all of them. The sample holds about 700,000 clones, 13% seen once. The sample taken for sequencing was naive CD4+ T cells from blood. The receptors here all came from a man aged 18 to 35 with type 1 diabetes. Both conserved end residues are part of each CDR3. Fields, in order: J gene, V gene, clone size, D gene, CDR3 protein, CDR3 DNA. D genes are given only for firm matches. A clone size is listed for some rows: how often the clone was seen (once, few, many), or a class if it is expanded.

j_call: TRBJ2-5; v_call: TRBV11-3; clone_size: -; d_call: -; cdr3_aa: CASTTGVKETQYF; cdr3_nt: TGTGCCAGCACAACTGGGGTCAAAGAGACCCAGTACTTC
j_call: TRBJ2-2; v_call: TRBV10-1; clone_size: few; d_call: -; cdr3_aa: CASSPNGYTGELFF; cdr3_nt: TGCGCCAGCAGTCCGAATGGGTACACCGGGGAGCTGTTTTTT
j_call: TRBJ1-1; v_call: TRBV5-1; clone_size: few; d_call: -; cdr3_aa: CASSAGQNTEAFF; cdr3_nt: TGCGCCAGCAGCGCCGGACAGAACACTGAAGCTTTCTTT
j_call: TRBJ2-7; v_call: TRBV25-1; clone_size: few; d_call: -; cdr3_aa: CASSEFEDAGGDEQYF; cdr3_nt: TGTGCCAGCAGTGAATTCGAGGATGCCGGTGGCGACGAGCAGTACTTC
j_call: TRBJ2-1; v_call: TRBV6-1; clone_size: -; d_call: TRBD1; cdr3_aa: CASMVGDSNNEQFF; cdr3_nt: TGTGCCAGCATGGTGGGGGACAGCAACAATGAGCAGTTCTTC
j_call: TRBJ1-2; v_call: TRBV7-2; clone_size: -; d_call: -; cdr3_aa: CASSLEVGNSGYTF; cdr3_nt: TGTGCCAGCAGCTTAGAGGTCGGGAACAGTGGCTACACCTTC
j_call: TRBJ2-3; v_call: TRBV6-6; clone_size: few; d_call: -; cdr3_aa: CASSVGRQVPDTQYF; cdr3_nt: TGTGCCAGCAGTGTGGGCCGACAGGTTCCAGATACGCAGTATTTT
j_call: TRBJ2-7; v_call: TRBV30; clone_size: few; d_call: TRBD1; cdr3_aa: CALTGTAVTYEQYF; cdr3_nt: TGTGCCTTAACCGGGACAGCGGTAACCTACGAGCAGTACTTC
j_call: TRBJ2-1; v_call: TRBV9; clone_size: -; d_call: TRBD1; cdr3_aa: CASRAGQGTGEQFF; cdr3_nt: TGTGCCAGCAGGGCGGGACAGGGAACCGGTGAGCAGTTCTTC
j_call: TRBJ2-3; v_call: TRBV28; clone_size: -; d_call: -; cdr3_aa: CASNTLATDTQYF; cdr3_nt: TGTGCCAGCAACACCTTAGCAACAGATACGCAGTATTTT
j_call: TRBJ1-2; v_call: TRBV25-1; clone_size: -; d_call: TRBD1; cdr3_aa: CASSVGGTGAWGYGYTF; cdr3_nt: TGTGCCAGCAGTGTGGGGGGGACAGGGGCCTGGGGCTATGGCTACACCTTC
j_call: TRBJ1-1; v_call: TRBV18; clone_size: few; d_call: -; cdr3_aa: CASSRARMNTEAFF; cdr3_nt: TGTGCCAGCTCACGGGCACGAATGAACACTGAAGCTTTCTTT
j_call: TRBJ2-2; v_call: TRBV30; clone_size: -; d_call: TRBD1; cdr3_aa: CAWRIAGTGGHGELFF; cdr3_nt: TGTGCCTGGAGGATAGCCGGGACAGGGGGCCACGGGGAGCTGTTTTTT
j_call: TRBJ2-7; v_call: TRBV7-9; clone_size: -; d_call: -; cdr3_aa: CASSFQGPSYEQYF; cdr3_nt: TGTGCCAGCAGCTTCCAGGGCCCCTCCTACGAGCAGTACTTC
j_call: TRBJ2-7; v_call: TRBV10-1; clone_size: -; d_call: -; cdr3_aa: CASSQGYEQYF; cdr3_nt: TGCGCCAGCAGTCAGGGGTACGAGCAGTACTTC
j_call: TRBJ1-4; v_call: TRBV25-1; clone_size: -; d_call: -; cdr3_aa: CASSGAPGDYGEKLFF; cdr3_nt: TGTGCCAGCAGTGGGGCCCCAGGGGACTACGGTGAAAAACTGTTTTTT
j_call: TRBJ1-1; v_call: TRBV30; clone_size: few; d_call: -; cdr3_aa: CAWSVQGNTEAFF; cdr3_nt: TGTGCCTGGAGTGTACAGGGTAACACTGAAGCTTTCTTT
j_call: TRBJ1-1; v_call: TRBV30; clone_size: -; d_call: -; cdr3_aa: CAWSFWGNTEAFF; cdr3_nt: TGTGCCTGGAGTTTTTGGGGGAACACTGAAGCTTTCTTT
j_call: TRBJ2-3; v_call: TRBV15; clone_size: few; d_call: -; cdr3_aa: CATSRDLAEDTQYF; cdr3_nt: TGTGCCACCAGCAGAGATCTAGCTGAAGATACGCAGTATTTT
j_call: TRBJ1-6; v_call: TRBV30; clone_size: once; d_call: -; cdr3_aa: CAWDSYNSPLHF; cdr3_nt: TGTGCCTGGGACAGCTATAATTCACCCCTCCACTTT
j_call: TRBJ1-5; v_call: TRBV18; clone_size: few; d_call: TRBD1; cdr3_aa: CASSQGADQPQHF; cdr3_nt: TGTGCCAGCTCACAGGGGGCCGATCAGCCCCAGCATTTT
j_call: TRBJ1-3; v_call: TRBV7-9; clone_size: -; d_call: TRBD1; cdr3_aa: CASRDREASGNTIYF; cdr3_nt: TGTGCCAGCAGGGACAGGGAGGCGTCTGGAAACACCATATATTTT
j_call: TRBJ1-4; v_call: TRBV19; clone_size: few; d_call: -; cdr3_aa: CASTRLVSTNEKLFF; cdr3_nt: TGTGCCAGTACGCGACTGGTCTCAACTAATGAAAAACTGTTTTTT
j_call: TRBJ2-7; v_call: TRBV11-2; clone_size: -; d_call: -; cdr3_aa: CASSLGTQRLSYEQYF; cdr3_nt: TGTGCCAGCAGCTTAGGTACCCAGAGGTTATCCTACGAGCAGTACTTC
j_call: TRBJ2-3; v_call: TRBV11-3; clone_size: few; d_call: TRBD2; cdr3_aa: CASSSGTSGVDTQYF; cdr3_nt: TGTGCCAGCAGCTCAGGGACTAGCGGGGTTGATACGCAGTATTTT
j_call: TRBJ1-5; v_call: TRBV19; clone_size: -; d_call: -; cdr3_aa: CASSRGTANQPQHF; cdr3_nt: TGTGCCAGTAGTAGGGGGACGGCGAATCAGCCCCAGCATTTT
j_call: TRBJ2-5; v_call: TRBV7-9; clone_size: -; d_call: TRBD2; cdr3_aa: CASSLDGTSLETQYF; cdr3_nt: TGTGCCAGCAGCTTAGATGGGACTAGCCTGGAGACCCAGTACTTC
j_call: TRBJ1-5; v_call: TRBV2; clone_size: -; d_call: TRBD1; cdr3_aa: CASTQDRDNQPQHF; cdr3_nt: TGTGCCAGCACCCAGGACAGGGACAATCAGCCCCAGCATTTT
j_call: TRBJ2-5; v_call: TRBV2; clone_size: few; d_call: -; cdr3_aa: CANHRSQETQYF; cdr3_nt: TGTGCCAACCATCGATCCCAAGAGACCCAGTACTTC
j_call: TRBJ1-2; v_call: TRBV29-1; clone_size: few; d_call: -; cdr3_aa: CSVDRDYGYTF; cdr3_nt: TGCAGCGTTGACAGGGACTATGGCTACACCTTC
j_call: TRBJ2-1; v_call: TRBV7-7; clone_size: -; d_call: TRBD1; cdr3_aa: CASSLGRQGINEQFF; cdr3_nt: TGTGCCAGCAGCTTAGGACGACAGGGAATCAATGAGCAGTTCTTC
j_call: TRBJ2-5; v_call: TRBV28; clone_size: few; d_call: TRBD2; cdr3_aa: CASSSSGGEETQYF; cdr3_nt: TGTGCCAGCAGCTCTAGCGGGGGAGAAGAGACCCAGTACTTC
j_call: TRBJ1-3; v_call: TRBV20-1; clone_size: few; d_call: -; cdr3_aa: CSTASGNTIYF; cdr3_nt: TGCAGTACAGCCTCTGGAAACACCATATATTTT
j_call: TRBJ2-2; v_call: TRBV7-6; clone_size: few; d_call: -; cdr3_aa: CASSLSGANTGELFF; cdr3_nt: TGTGCCAGCAGCTTATCAGGGGCCAACACCGGGGAGCTGTTTTTT
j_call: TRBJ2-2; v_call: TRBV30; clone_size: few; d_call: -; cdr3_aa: CASLTRANTGELFF; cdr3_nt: TGTGCCTCCCTGACTAGGGCGAACACCGGGGAGCTGTTTTTT
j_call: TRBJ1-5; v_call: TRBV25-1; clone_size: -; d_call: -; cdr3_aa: CASSDQGNQPQHF; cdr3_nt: TGTGCCAGCAGTGATCAGGGGAATCAGCCCCAGCATTTT
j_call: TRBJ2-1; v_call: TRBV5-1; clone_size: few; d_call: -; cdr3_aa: CASSLLTPQIPYNEQFF; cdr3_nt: TGCGCCAGCAGCTTGCTGACGCCCCAGATCCCCTACAATGAGCAGTTCTTC
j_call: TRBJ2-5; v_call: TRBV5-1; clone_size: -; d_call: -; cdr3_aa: CASTRGGQQETQYF; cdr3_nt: TGCGCCAGCACCCGGGGAGGACAGCAAGAGACCCAGTACTTC
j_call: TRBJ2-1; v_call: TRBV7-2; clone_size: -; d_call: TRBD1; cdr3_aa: CASSPQLGQGGLNEQFF; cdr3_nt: TGTGCCAGCAGCCCCCAACTCGGACAGGGAGGTCTCAATGAGCAGTTCTTC
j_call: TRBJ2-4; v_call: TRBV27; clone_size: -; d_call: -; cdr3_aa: CASSFVTNPPVLAKNIQYF; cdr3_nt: TGTGCCAGCAGTTTTGTAACGAACCCCCCCGTACTAGCCAAAAACATTCAGTACTTC
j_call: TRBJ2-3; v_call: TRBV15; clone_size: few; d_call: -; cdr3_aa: CATSRDPGVGDTQYF; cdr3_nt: TGTGCCACCAGCAGAGATCCCGGGGTTGGAGATACGCAGTATTTT
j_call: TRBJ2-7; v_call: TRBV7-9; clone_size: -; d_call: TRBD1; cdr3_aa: CASSPRTGGYEQYF; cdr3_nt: TGTGCCAGCAGCCCCAGGACAGGTGGCTACGAGCAGTACTTC
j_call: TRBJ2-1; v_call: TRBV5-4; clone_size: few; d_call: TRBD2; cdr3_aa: CASSPFSGGDNEQFF; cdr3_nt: TGTGCCAGCAGCCCTTTTAGCGGGGGGGATAATGAGCAGTTCTTC
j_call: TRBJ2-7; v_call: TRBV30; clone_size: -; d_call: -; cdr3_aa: CAPAGGAGGSYEQYF; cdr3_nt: TGTGCCCCCGCTGGGGGTGCGGGCGGCTCCTACGAGCAGTACTTC
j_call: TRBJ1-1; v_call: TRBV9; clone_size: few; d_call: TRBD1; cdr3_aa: CASSPGTANMNTEAFF; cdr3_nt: TGTGCCAGCAGCCCCGGGACAGCAAACATGAACACTGAAGCTTTCTTT
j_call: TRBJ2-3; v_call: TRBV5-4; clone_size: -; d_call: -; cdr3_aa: CASRTPGVPDTQYF; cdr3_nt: TGTGCCAGCAGAACTCCAGGGGTGCCAGATACGCAGTATTTT
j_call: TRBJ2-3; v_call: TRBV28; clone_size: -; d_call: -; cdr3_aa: CASRPGALLTDTQYF; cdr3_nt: TGTGCCAGCAGACCGGGGGCCCTTCTCACAGATACGCAGTATTTT
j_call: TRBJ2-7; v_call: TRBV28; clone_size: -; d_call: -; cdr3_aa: CASSRGYEQYF; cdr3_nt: TGTGCCAGCAGTAGGGGGTATGAGCAGTACTTC
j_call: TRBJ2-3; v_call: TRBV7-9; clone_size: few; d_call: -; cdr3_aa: CASSRPGGGVVDTQYF; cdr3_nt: TGTGCCAGCAGCCGCCCGGGTGGCGGGGTGGTAGATACGCAGTATTTT
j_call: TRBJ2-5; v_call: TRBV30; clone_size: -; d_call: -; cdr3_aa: CAWSGAIQETQYF; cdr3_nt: TGTGCCTGGAGTGGAGCGATACAAGAGACCCAGTACTTC
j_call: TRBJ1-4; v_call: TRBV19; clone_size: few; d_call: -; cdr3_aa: CASSTALATNEKLFF; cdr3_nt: TGTGCCAGTAGTACTGCCCTCGCAACTAATGAAAAACTGTTTTTT
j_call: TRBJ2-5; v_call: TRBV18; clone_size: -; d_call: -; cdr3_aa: CASSPPTSVQETQYF; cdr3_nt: TGTGCCAGCTCACCACCTACCAGTGTGCAAGAGACCCAGTACTTC
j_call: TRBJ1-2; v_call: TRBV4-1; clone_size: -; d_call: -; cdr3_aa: CASSNLRGAGGYTF; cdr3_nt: TGCGCCAGCAGCAATCTGCGGGGGGCAGGTGGCTACACCTTC
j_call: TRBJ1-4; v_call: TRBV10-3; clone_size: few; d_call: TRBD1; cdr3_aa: CAISPTRDRDEKLFF; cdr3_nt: TGTGCCATCAGTCCTACAAGGGACAGGGATGAAAAACTGTTTTTT
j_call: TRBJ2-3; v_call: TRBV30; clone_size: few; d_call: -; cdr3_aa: CAWSVRQDTQYF; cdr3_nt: TGTGCCTGGAGTGTACGCCAAGATACGCAGTATTTT
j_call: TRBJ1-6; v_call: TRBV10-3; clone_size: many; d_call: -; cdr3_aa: CAINPEEGLPLHF; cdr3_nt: TGTGCCATCAATCCGGAAGAAGGTCTACCCCTCCACTTT
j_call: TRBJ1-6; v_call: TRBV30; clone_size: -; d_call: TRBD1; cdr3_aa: CALTGTVSSYNSPLHF; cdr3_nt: TGTGCCTTGACCGGGACAGTCAGCTCCTATAATTCACCCCTCCACTTT
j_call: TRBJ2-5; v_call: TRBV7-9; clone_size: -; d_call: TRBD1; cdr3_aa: CASSSRTGTETQYF; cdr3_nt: TGTGCCAGCAGCTCAAGGACAGGCACAGAGACCCAGTACTTC